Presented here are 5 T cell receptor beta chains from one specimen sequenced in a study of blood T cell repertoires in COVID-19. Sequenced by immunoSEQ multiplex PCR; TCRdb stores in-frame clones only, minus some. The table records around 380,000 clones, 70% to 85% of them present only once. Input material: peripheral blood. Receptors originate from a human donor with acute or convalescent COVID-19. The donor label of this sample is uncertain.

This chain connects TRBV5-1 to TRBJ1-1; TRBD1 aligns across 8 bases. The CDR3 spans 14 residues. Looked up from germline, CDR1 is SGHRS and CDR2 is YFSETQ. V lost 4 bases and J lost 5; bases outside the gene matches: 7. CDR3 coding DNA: TGCGCCAGCAGCCAAACAGGGGGGAGGACTGAAGCTTTCTTT. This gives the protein CASSQTGGRTEAFF.

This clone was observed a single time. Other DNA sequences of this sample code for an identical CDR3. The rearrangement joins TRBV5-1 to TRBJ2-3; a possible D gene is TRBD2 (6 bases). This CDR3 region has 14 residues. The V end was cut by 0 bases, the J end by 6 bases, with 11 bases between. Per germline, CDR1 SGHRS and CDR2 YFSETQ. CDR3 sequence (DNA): TGCGCCAGCAGCTTGGGTAGCGGCCCGGATACGCAGTATTTT. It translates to CASSLGSGPDTQYF.

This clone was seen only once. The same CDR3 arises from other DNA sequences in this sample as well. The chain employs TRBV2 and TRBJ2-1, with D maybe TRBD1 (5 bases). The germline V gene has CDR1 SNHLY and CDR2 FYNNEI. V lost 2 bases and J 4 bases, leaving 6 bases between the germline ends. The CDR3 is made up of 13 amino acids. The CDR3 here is CASSEQGYNEQFF. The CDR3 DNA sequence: TGTGCCAGCAGTGAACAGGGTTACAATGAGCAGTTCTTC.

The CDR3 is CASSLIGVSGSSYNEQFF. For the CDR3, the DNA is TGTGCCAGCAGTTTAATTGGGGTTAGCGGGAGCTCCTACAATGAGCAGTTCTTC. The chain uses TRBV27 and TRBJ2-1, with 9 bases that match TRBD2. The J segment lost 0 bases and the V segment lost 2 bases, leaving 8 bases of the junction unmatched. CDR1 is MNHEY, CDR2 SMNVEV, per germline (reference sequence). The CDR3 has 18 amino acids.

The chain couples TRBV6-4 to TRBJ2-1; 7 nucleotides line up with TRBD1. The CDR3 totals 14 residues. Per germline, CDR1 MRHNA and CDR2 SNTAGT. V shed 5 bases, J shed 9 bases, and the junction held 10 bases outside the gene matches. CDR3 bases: TGTGCCAGCAGTAACGAACCAGGGGGTGGTGAGCAGTTCTTC. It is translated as CASSNEPGGGEQFF.